A single sample gave rise to the 12 T cell receptor beta chains below, sequenced in a study of T-cell reconstitution after alpha-beta-depleted transplantation in children. Library preparation (for TCRbeta) was performed with unique molecular identifiers. TCRdb processed the PCR reads anew with MiXCR; each CDR3 protein has one entry. The profile shows 180,000 or so distinct CDR3 sequences, 5.5% to 7% of them singletons. Here the sequenced sample was PBMCs, taken before TCRalphabeta/CD19-depleted stem cell transplant. The receptors come from a girl less than two years old with combined immunodeficiency, due to receive a stem cell transplant.

This clonotype was counted at least ten times. The chain couples TRBV4-3 to TRBJ2-1; D gene uncertain. The CDR3 has 14 amino acids. The germline CDR1 and CDR2 sequences are LGHNA and YSLEER. Trimming left V 0 bases short and J 6 bases short, with 9 bases between. The CDR3 DNA reads as TGCGCCAGCAGCCAAGATTATATCGTCAATGAGCAGTTCTTC. Amino acid sequence: CASSQDYIVNEQFF.

This clonotype was found many times. The chain combines TRBV5-1 with TRBJ2-1; 11 nucleotides agree with TRBD2. CDR1 and CDR2 (germline): SGHRS, YFSETQ. The CDR3 runs 15 residues. The trim removed 4 bases at V and 4 bases at J, leaving 4 bases unmatched. CDR3 sequence: CASSQTSGDYNEQFF. In nucleotides, the CDR3 is TGCGCCAGCAGCCAGACTAGCGGGGATTACAATGAGCAGTTCTTC.

This clonotype was counted at least ten times. The CDR3 sequence is CASSAPGLVQPQHF. In nucleotides, the CDR3 is TGCGCCAGCAGTGCCCCGGGTTTAGTTCAGCCCCAGCATTTT. The J gene is TRBJ1-5, the V gene TRBV4-1; D call uncertain. The CDR3 consists of 14 residues. The V gene's germline CDR1 is MGHRA and CDR2 YSYEKL. The V and J ends lost 6 bases and 6 bases respectively, with 15 bases between them.

This clonotype was observed a few times. V usage is TRBV5-5 and J usage is TRBJ1-2, with 7 bases aligning to TRBD1. CDR3 length equals 14 residues. V was clipped by 4 bases and J by 2 bases; unmatched bases: 5. Germline-derived CDR1 and CDR2 are SGHKS and YYEKEE (reference sequence). In nucleotides, the CDR3 is TGTGCCAGCAGCCGGGGACAGCTGAACTATGGCTACACCTTC. This encodes CASSRGQLNYGYTF.

This clonotype was seen many times. The chain combines TRBV20-1 with TRBJ2-7, with TRBD1 matching 7 bases. The CDR3 consists of 13 residues. The J segment lost 3 bases and the V segment lost 6 bases, leaving 8 bases of the junction unmatched. Per germline, CDR1 DFQATT and CDR2 SNEGSKA (reference sequence). The CDR3 sequence: CSAHRGESYEQYF. CDR3 in DNA: TGCAGTGCCCACAGGGGCGAGAGCTACGAGCAGTACTTC.

The chain couples TRBV12-3 or TRBV12-4 to TRBJ1-1; D is uncertain. V lost 3 bases and J lost 1, with 9 bases in between. The CDR3 has 14 residues. The CDR3 loop is CASSFGVRNTEAFF. The CDR3 region has the DNA TGTGCCAGCAGTTTTGGGGTTCGGAACACTGAAGCTTTCTTT.

This clonotype has at least ten counts. This rearrangement joins TRBV7-9 to TRBJ1-2; D not certain. The CDR3 sequence is 16 residues long. Deletions cut 5 bases from V and 3 bases from J, with 19 bases between. Germline CDR1 reads SEHNR; CDR2 reads FQNEAQ (reference sequence). CDR3 in DNA: TGTGCCAGCAGCACGGAAACTCTAACCAAGGACTATGGCTACACCTTC. This gives the protein CASSTETLTKDYGYTF.

This clonotype was observed at least ten times. The genes are TRBV28 and TRBJ1-6, with 9 nucleotides matching TRBD1. Per germline, CDR1 MDHEN and CDR2 SYDVKM. The junction had 10 bases not matched to a gene; V was cut back by 5 bases and J by 8 bases. This CDR3 is built from 16 residues. The CDR3 DNA is TGTGCCAGCAGTCCCGGGACAGGGAGGCCCCATTCACCCCTCCACTTT. Translation gives CASSPGTGRPHSPLHF.

In this sample, this clonotype turned up many times. This sequence joins TRBV4-1 and TRBJ2-5; D is possibly TRBD2 (6 bases). The V end was cut by 1 base, the J end by 7 bases, with 10 bases between. The CDR3 is made up of 13 amino acids. Germline assignment: CDR1 MGHRA and CDR2 YSYEKL. CDR3 nucleotide sequence: TGCGCCAGCAGCCAAGCCGGGAGAAGGACCCAGTACTTC. This translates into CASSQAGRRTQYF.

In this sample, this clonotype turned up many times. The rearrangement uses TRBV10-3 and TRBJ2-1, with 7 bases matching TRBD1. CDR1 is ENHRY and CDR2 is SYGVKD in the germline V gene. The CDR3 has 15 residues. J gave up 3 bases and V 3 bases, and 5 bases lay outside the gene matches. For the CDR3, the DNA is TGTGCCATCAGTGAACCGACAGGGAACTACAATGAGCAGTTCTTC. Amino acids: CAISEPTGNYNEQFF.

This clonotype was observed many times. This rearrangement joins TRBV28 to TRBJ2-5, with D possibly TRBD2 on 5 matching bases. Per the germline V gene, CDR1 is MDHEN and CDR2 is SYDVKM. Trimming removed 6 bases at V and 3 bases at J, with 17 bases between. CDR3 length: 15 amino acids. The CDR3: CASSHYGKVKETQYF. CDR3 coding DNA: TGTGCCAGCAGCCACTACGGGAAAGTGAAAGAGACCCAGTACTTC.

This clonotype was detected ten times or more. V gene TRBV29-1 combines with J gene TRBJ1-1, with D hard to call. This CDR3 region has 10 residues. CDR1 SQVTM and CDR2 ANQGSEA come from the germline V gene. V lost 7 bases to trimming and J lost 2 bases, with 5 bases between them. DNA of the CDR3: TGCAGCGGGGAAAACACTGAAGCTTTCTTT. It codes for CSGENTEAFF.